The 23 T cell receptor beta chains listed next were all sequenced from one sample in a study of control samples from healthy donors and cancer patients. Here immunoSEQ multiplex PCR was the method, and the copy in TCRdb shows in-frame clones only, minus some. This sample yields about 160,000 clones, of which about 90% are seen a single time; approximately 12% belongs to the top ten. The specimen was blood. The source is a man in his thirties or forties in good health.

This chain joins TRBV7-9 and TRBJ1-1; D may be TRBD1 (5 bases). The germline V gene has CDR1 SEHNR and CDR2 FQNEAQ (reference sequence). CDR3 length equals 15 residues. V lost 4 bases to trimming and J lost 6 bases, with 18 bases between them. In DNA form, the CDR3 reads TGTGCCAGCAGCTCCAGACCCCAGGGAATCTCTGAAGCTTTCTTT. Protein: CASSSRPQGISEAFF.

This chain connects TRBV5-1 to TRBJ1-5; D unresolved. Germline loops: CDR1 SGHRS, CDR2 YFSETQ. This CDR3 spans 13 amino acids. V lost 0 bases and J 6 bases, leaving 7 bases between the germline ends. For the CDR3, the DNA is TGCGCCAGCAGCTTGGATGGCAGTCAGCCCCAGCATTTT. Translated, it gives CASSLDGSQPQHF.

The chain has TRBV6-6 and TRBJ1-3; D may be TRBD1 (5 bases). The CDR3 has 14 residues. Germline assignment: CDR1 MNHNY and CDR2 SVGAGI (reference sequence). The V end lost 7 bases, the J end lost 1 base, and 11 bases lay between the germline ends. The CDR3 sequence is CASKDSSSGNTIYF. As DNA, the CDR3 is TGTGCCAGCAAAGACAGCAGTTCTGGAAACACCATATATTTT.

V gene TRBV2 combines with J gene TRBJ1-1; TRBD1 agrees at 7 bases. The CDR3 loop spans 15 amino acids. Looked up from germline, CDR1 is SNHLY and CDR2 is FYNNEI. V shed 7 bases, J shed 4 bases, and the junction held 12 bases outside the gene matches. The CDR3 DNA follows: TGTGCCAGCACTAAGATACAGGGGTCAGGCACTGAAGCTTTCTTT. Translated, it gives CASTKIQGSGTEAFF.

The chain's CDR3 is CASSFRSAYGYTF. Here the CDR3 DNA reads TGTGCCAGCAGTTTCCGGAGCGCCTATGGCTACACCTTC. This chain uses TRBV28 with TRBJ1-2; D call uncertain. V lost 3 bases and J 4 bases, leaving 9 bases between the germline ends. This CDR3 has 13 amino acids. Germline CDR1 and CDR2: MDHEN and SYDVKM.

The chain combines TRBV28 with TRBJ2-7; unclear D gene. The CDR3 is made up of 12 amino acids. Trimming took off 8 bases at V and 4 bases at J, with 12 bases between the two ends. Germline CDR1 is MDHEN and CDR2 is SYDVKM. This CDR3 is CASCSLSYEQYF. The CDR3, as DNA: TGTGCCAGCTGTTCCCTCTCTTACGAGCAGTACTTC.

This rearrangement joins TRBV28 to TRBJ1-6; TRBD1 matches at 12 bases. The CDR3 is 16 residues long. Trimming cost V 6 bases and J 14 bases; bases outside gene matches: 14. The V gene's germline CDR1 is MDHEN and CDR2 SYDVKM. The DNA for the CDR3 is TGTGCCAGCAGCACCGGGACAGGGGGCGGCTTTGACACCCTCCACTTT. Translation gives CASSTGTGGGFDTLHF.

CDR3 sequence reads: CASSLGSEAFF. The CDR3 DNA follows: TGTGCCAGCAGCTTAGGGAGTGAAGCTTTCTTT. The chain is built from TRBV7-9 and TRBJ1-1; D not resolved. There are 11 residues in the CDR3. V lost 1 base and J 7 bases, leaving 4 bases between the germline ends. Germline CDR1 and CDR2: SEHNR and FQNEAQ (reference sequence).

The V and J genes are TRBV27 and TRBJ2-1; D unresolved. Trimming took off 4 bases at V and 0 bases at J, with 10 bases between the two ends. CDR1 and CDR2 from the germline V gene are MNHEY and SMNVEV (reference sequence). There are 15 residues in the CDR3. The CDR3 nucleotides read TGTGCCAGCAGTTACAGCCTTAGCTCCTACAATGAGCAGTTCTTC. It is translated as CASSYSLSSYNEQFF.

The chain couples TRBV7-2 to TRBJ2-1, with D perhaps matching TRBD2 (5 bases). Trimming left V 1 base short and J 5 bases short, with 6 bases between. This CDR3 is 13 amino acids long. Per the germline V gene, CDR1 is SGHTA and CDR2 is FQGNSA. This chain's CDR3 is CASSLVRDNEQFF. The CDR3 DNA is TGTGCCAGCAGCTTAGTGAGGGACAATGAGCAGTTCTTC.

This chain joins TRBV25-1 and TRBJ2-1, with 12 nucleotides matching TRBD2. The CDR3 is 15 residues long. J was trimmed by 7 bases and V by 2 bases; bases with no gene match: 3. The germline CDR1 and CDR2 sequences are MGHDK and SYGVNS. The CDR3 is CASSEGTSGRNEQFF. CDR3 DNA sequence: TGTGCCAGCAGTGAAGGTACTAGCGGGAGGAATGAGCAGTTCTTC.

The chain couples TRBV5-1 to TRBJ2-1; possibly TRBD2 for D (5 bases). Germline V gives CDR1 SGHRS, CDR2 YFSETQ. CDR3 length: 14 amino acids. Trimming left V 0 bases short and J 7 bases short, with 11 bases between. CDR3 sequence (DNA): TGCGCCAGCAGCTTGGAGACTACTGGGAATGAGCAGTTCTTC. This gives the protein CASSLETTGNEQFF.

V and J are TRBV7-3 and TRBJ1-5; no reliable D call. This CDR3 is built from 22 residues. Germline V CDR1 and CDR2: SGHTA, FQGTGA. V gave up 1 base and J gave up 2 bases, with 30 bases separating them. The DNA for the CDR3 is TGTGCCAGCAGCTTAATTTGGGGTCAGGATATACCTCGAGCTCTCTGCAATCAGCCCCAGCATTTT. This encodes CASSLIWGQDIPRALCNQPQHF.

This chain connects TRBV4-3 to TRBJ1-3, with D unresolved. This CDR3 contains 15 residues. In germline, CDR1 is LGHNA, CDR2 YSLEER. V was cut by 0 bases and J by 2 bases, with 8 bases left in between. This chain's CDR3 is CASSQDRAAGNTIYF. The CDR3 nucleotides read TGCGCCAGCAGCCAAGATAGGGCAGCTGGAAACACCATATATTTT.

This chain joins TRBV14 and TRBJ1-5; D perhaps matches TRBD1 (5 bases). The V and J ends lost 4 bases and 6 bases respectively, with 7 bases between them. This CDR3 is 12 amino acids long. The germline CDR1 and CDR2 sequences are SGHDN and FVKESK. DNA of the CDR3: TGTGCCAGCAGCCGTGGGGGTCAGCCCCAGCATTTT. It specifies CASSRGGQPQHF.

V gene TRBV7-9 combines with J gene TRBJ1-2; possibly TRBD1 for D (5 bases). Between the trimmed V and J ends, which lost 6 bases and 0 bases, there was a span of 14 bases. The CDR3 loop spans 15 amino acids. From germline, CDR1 is SEHNR and CDR2 FQNEAQ (reference sequence). The CDR3 region has the DNA TGTGCCAGCAGTTCAGCCCGGGGGGCTAACTATGGCTACACCTTC. Translating it yields CASSSARGANYGYTF. The full variable domain, rest sourced from reference TRBV7-9 and TRBJ1-2, is DTGVSQNPRHKITKRGQNVTFRCDPISEHNRLYWYRQTLGQGPEFLTYFQNEAQLEKSRLLSDRFSAERPKGSFSTLEIQRTEQGDSAMYLCASSSARGANYGYTFGSGTRLTVV.

This clone appeared a few times. This rearrangement joins TRBV9 to TRBJ1-2, with D unclear. Trimming removed 1 base from V and 8 bases from J, with 12 bases in between. The germline V gene encodes CDR1 SGDLS and CDR2 YYNGEE. This CDR3 is 13 amino acids long. CDR3 region: CASSVRDLGGYTF. CDR3 in DNA: TGTGCCAGCAGCGTACGCGACCTAGGGGGCTACACCTTC.

The CDR3 bases are TGTGCCAGTACCCACGGTAGCAATCAGCCCCAGCATTTT. Residues: CASTHGSNQPQHF. The genes are TRBV19 and TRBJ1-5; D gene ambiguous. This CDR3 region has 13 residues. The ends were cut back, 7 bases at V and 0 bases at J, with 7 bases in the middle. CDR1 is LNHDA, CDR2 SQIVND, per germline (reference sequence).

V and J are TRBV9 and TRBJ1-5; D is perhaps TRBD1 (5 bases). Trimming stripped 1 base from V and 6 bases from J, with 11 bases between. CDR3 length: 14 amino acids. Germline V gene data show CDR1 as SGDLS and CDR2 as YYNGEE. The CDR3 DNA reads as TGTGCCAGCAGCGTACAAGGGGACGGTCAGCCCCAGCATTTT. Amino acids: CASSVQGDGQPQHF.

This chain links TRBV6-5 with TRBJ1-4, with a possible D match to TRBD1 (5 bases). CDR3 length equals 14 residues. Trimming removed 6 bases from V and 3 bases from J, with 11 bases in between. Per germline, CDR1 MNHEY and CDR2 SVGAGI. CDR3 bases: TGTGCCAGCAGGAGGCAGGGTCCTAATGAAAAACTGTTTTTT. Its protein is CASRRQGPNEKLFF.

The V call is TRBV5-1, the J call TRBJ2-7, with 7 bases fitting TRBD2. CDR1 SGHRS and CDR2 YFSETQ come from the germline V gene. The length of the CDR3 is 13 residues. J was trimmed by 7 bases and V by 0 bases; bases with no gene match: 4. CDR3 nucleotide sequence: TGCGCCAGCAGCTTGGTACCCGGGGGGGAGCAGTACTTC. Its protein product is CASSLVPGGEQYF.

A few counts support this clone. This chain links TRBV20-1 with TRBJ2-1; D is ambiguous. V lost 6 bases and J lost 7, with 10 bases in between. The CDR3 sequence is 11 residues long. Germline CDR1 DFQATT, CDR2 SNEGSKA (reference sequence). For the CDR3, the DNA is TGCAGTGCCCCCCTTTGGAATGAGCAGTTCTTC. Protein product: CSAPLWNEQFF.

This chain links TRBV29-1 with TRBJ1-1; a possible D gene is TRBD1 (6 bases). Germline CDR1 reads SQVTM; CDR2 reads ANQGSEA. V gave up 8 bases and J gave up 0 bases, with 13 bases separating them. CDR3 length equals 13 residues. The CDR3 DNA sequence: TGCAGCTTTACAGGGCCCATGAACACTGAAGCTTTCTTT. Translation gives CSFTGPMNTEAFF.